This T cell receptor beta chain was retrieved from a study of cytomegalovirus exposure and HLA in healthy donors. PCR primers comprised 60 Vbeta and 13 Jbeta primers. Clones were read by immunoSEQ multiplex PCR, and TCRdb kept only the in-frame ones, dropping some. The table lists 95,000 to 150,000 clones, more than 65% of them singletons, with around 1.4% in the top ten. Unmatched junction bases numbered 8, after V lost 5 bases and J lost 5 bases. The CDR3 extends over 14 amino acids. Germline V gene sequence: CDR1 SGHTA, CDR2 FQGNSA. Note on this clone: No antigen is known for it.

Overall study findings and caveats: Presence/absence analyses assumed roughly uniform sequencing depth across donors. Across HLA loci, a later analysis found differing TCR association rates, with DRB1 most and HLA-C fewest.

The chain recombines TRBV7-2 with TRBJ2-7; 8 nucleotides line up with TRBD2. Sequencing was performed on PBMCs. The TCR originated in a woman between 18 and 30 years old in good health and CMV-seronegative. The CDR3 protein is CASSPGLAFNEQYF. The CDR3 DNA sequence: TGTGCCAGCAGCCCCGGACTAGCATTCAACGAGCAGTACTTC.